Each of the 5 T cell receptor beta chains below was sequenced from the same sample in a study of blood T cell dynamics during melanoma immunotherapy. Indicated time point: week 3, after first cycle of checkpoint inhibitor. Generated by immunoSEQ multiplex PCR, the TCRdb table keeps only in-frame clones and is missing some. This table holds 10,000 to 15,000 clones, around nine tenths found once. The sequencing used effector memory CD8+ T cells from blood, collected from a patient treated with checkpoint blockade. These receptors came from a human donor with melanoma.

This clone turned up a few times. The chain has TRBV19 and TRBJ2-7, with D possibly TRBD1 on 5 matching bases. The germline V gene encodes CDR1 LNHDA and CDR2 SQIVND (reference sequence). The CDR3 length is 13 residues. V was pared by 5 bases and J by 4 bases, with 12 bases between. The CDR3 bases are TGTGCCAGTAGTGCAGGGAACGCTTACGAGCAGTACTTC. It specifies CASSAGNAYEQYF.

V is TRBV2 and J is TRBJ1-5, with 7 bases lining up with TRBD1. CDR3 length: 16 amino acids. Germline lookup yields CDR1 SNHLY and CDR2 FYNNEI. J lost 6 bases, V lost 7 bases, and 15 bases had no gene match. CDR3 sequence: CASTEGHRGLGQPQHF. In DNA, the CDR3 is TGTGCCAGCACCGAAGGTCACAGGGGTTTGGGTCAGCCCCAGCATTTT.

This chain's CDR3 is CASSFSNAGGYNEQFF. For the CDR3, the DNA is TGTGCCAGCAGCTTTAGTAATGCGGGAGGGTACAATGAGCAGTTCTTC. The V call is TRBV7-7, the J call TRBJ2-1, with 9 nucleotides matching TRBD2. The CDR3 spans 16 residues. V lost 3 bases, J lost 4 bases, and 7 bases stayed unmatched. Germline V gives CDR1 SSHAT, CDR2 FNYEAQ (reference sequence).

The V gene is TRBV4-3, the J gene TRBJ1-4, with D maybe TRBD1 (5 bases). In germline, CDR1 is LGHNA, CDR2 YSLEER. V was trimmed by 0 bases and J by 8 bases, leaving 16 bases between them. The CDR3 contains 16 residues. CDR3 nucleotide sequence: TGCGCCAGCAGCCAAGATCTTGGACAAGCGGGGGAAAAACTGTTTTTT. Encoded protein: CASSQDLGQAGEKLFF.

V usage is TRBV7-9 and J usage is TRBJ2-5, with TRBD1 matching over 7 bases. The CDR3 is 13 amino acids. Per germline, CDR1 SEHNR and CDR2 FQNEAQ (reference sequence). V shed 3 bases and J 5 bases; nucleotides not matched to a gene: 3. This CDR3 is CASSFRDSETQYF. In DNA form, the CDR3 reads TGTGCCAGCAGCTTCCGGGACAGTGAGACCCAGTACTTC.